Included here is one T cell receptor (beta chain) sequence, with context. Its antigen is still unknown. Germline CDR1 is LGHNT and CDR2 is FRNRAP. Trimming took 1 base from V and 2 from J, leaving 5 bases between them. The CDR3 length is 13 residues. Generated by immunoSEQ multiplex PCR, the TCRdb table keeps only in-frame clones and is missing some. The repertoire has more than 100,000 clones, 88% of them found once; the top ten carry roughly 3.5%. This specimen belongs to a study of T cell responses to AZD1222 COVID-19 vaccine. Study observations and caveats: Elevations in Spike-specific TCR breadth and depth followed administration of two AZD1222 doses. Regions 160-218 and 743-854 held dominance among vaccine-associated CD4 TCRs, which spanned spike. Repertoire sampling occurred only after the peak T cell response. It should be noted that donors were predominantly white British and more often female, and clonal diversity was possibly underestimated.

The material sequenced was peripheral blood, taken on day 0 of AZD1222 vaccination. The TCR sequence derives from an adult in good health. V is TRBV12-5 and J is TRBJ1-1; D ambiguous. In DNA form, the CDR3 reads TGTGCTAGTGGTTTGGGGCCAAACACTGAAGCTTTCTTT. It is translated as CASGLGPNTEAFF.